This T cell receptor (beta chain) came from a study of blood T cell repertoires in COVID-19. Overall study context: In each case, the material was cDNA or gDNA derived from T cells, B-cell-depleted T cells, or PBMCs.

Clones were read by immunoSEQ multiplex PCR, and TCRdb kept only the in-frame ones, dropping some. The sample has about 190,000 clones, around 86% seen once. The sample holds a few counts of this clone. The receptor comes from a man aged 35-49 years with acute or convalescent COVID-19. Specimen: peripheral blood.

The CDR3 nucleotides read TGTGCCAGCAGCCAAGATGTAGGGGGTGGGTCACCCCTCCACTTT. Protein sequence: CASSQDVGGGSPLHF. The genes are TRBV3-1 (or the pseudogene TRBV3-2) and TRBJ1-6, with TRBD1 as a possible D gene (6 bases). CDR1 is LGHDT, CDR2 YNNKEL, per germline (reference sequence). Trimming cost V 0 bases and J 10 bases, with 13 bases left between them. This CDR3 has 15 residues.